Only a few counts were recorded for the clone carrying this T cell receptor beta chain. Its antigen remains unknown. This sample is part of a study of beta chain features in type 1 diabetes. The overall study: Age, gender, cell numbers and subset yield matched between patients and controls.

Every bit of the isolated RNA underwent reverse transcription, so sequencing read expressed TCRB transcripts. Generated by immunoSEQ multiplex PCR, the TCRdb table keeps only in-frame clones and is missing some. The sample lists under 300,000 clones; roughly 10% were seen once. V was shortened by 6 bases and J by 12 bases, with 12 bases between the two germline ends. CDR1 and CDR2 from the germline V gene are MNHNS and SASEGT. The CDR3 extends over 12 amino acids. Broader study findings: Across all four CD4+ subsets, people with type 1 diabetes showed modestly shorter TCRB CDR3s.

Sequenced sample: naive CD4+ T cells from blood. V gene TRBV6-1 combines with J gene TRBJ1-6; possibly TRBD1 for D (6 bases). The receptor's source is a man in his thirties or forties with type 1 diabetes. The CDR3 is CASRETGQPLHF. CDR3 DNA: TGTGCCAGCAGGGAGACAGGACAACCCCTCCACTTT.